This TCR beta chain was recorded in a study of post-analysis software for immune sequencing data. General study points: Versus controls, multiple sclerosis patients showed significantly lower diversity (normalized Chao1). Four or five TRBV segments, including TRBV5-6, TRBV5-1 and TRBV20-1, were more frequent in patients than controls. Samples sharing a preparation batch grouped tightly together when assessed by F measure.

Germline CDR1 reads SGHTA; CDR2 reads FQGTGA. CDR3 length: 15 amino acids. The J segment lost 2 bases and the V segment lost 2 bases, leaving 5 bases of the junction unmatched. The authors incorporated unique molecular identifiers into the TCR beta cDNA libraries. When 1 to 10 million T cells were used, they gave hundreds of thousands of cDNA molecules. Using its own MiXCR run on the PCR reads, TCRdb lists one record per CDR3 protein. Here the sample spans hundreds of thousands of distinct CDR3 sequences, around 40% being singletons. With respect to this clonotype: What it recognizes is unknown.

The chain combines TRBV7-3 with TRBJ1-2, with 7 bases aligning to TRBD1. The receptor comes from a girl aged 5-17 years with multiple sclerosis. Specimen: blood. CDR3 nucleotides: TGTGCCAGCAGCTTAGGGGGGACAGAGAACTATGGCTACACCTTC. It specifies CASSLGGTENYGYTF.